Presented here are 27 T cell receptor beta chains from one specimen sequenced in a study of metastatic and nonmetastatic thyroid tumors. TCRdb recomputed clones from the PCR reads via MiXCR. Of roughly 29,000 clones listed, less than 25% were seen once; the top ten hold approximately 2.3%. The entire patient cohort was treatment-naive prior to thyroid surgery. The sample taken for sequencing was blood. Receptors were obtained from a female donor with papillary thyroid cancer or a benign thyroid nodule (not recorded which). Some clones in this sample may be carry-over from other donors' samples.

This clone is labeled medium-sized. V usage is TRBV30 and J usage is TRBJ2-7, with D maybe TRBD1 (6 bases). CDR3 length: 12 amino acids. V was cut by 2 bases and J by 3 bases, with 8 bases left in between. Germline assignment: CDR1 GTSNPN and CDR2 SVGIG (reference sequence). The CDR3 DNA is TGTGCCTGGAGTACAGGGTTCTACGAGCAGTACTTC. Protein sequence: CAWSTGFYEQYF.

By proportion, this clone is medium-sized. The DNA of the CDR3 is TGTGCCAGCAGCCCGGGACGGACTAACTATGGCTACACCTTC. Encoded protein: CASSPGRTNYGYTF. This chain links TRBV11-1 with TRBJ1-2, with a tentative D call TRBD1 (5 bases). V was shortened by 5 bases and J by 0 bases, with 10 bases between the two germline ends. The CDR3 runs to 14 residues. The germline V gene has CDR1 SGHAT and CDR2 FQDESV (reference sequence).

The chain uses TRBV10-3 and TRBJ1-1; D gene uncertain. Germline lookup yields CDR1 ENHRY and CDR2 SYGVKD. This CDR3 comprises 12 residues. The CDR3 protein is CSFKNPNTEAFF. CDR3 nucleotides: TGTTCCTTCAAGAATCCGAACACTGAAGCTTTCTTT.

The table lists this clone with many counts. This rearrangement joins TRBV6-4 to TRBJ1-1, with 8 bases that match TRBD1. This CDR3 comprises 13 residues. V gave up 3 bases and J gave up 3 bases; unmatched junction bases: 0. CDR1 MRHNA and CDR2 SNTAGT come from the germline V gene. The CDR3 nucleotides read TGTGCCAGCAGTGAGGACAGGGACACTGAAGCTTTCTTT. Protein sequence: CASSEDRDTEAFF.

The chain employs TRBV18 and TRBJ2-1; 7 bases line up with TRBD2. The ends lost 6 bases at V and 11 bases at J; junction bases unmatched: 10. Per the germline V gene, CDR1 is KGHSH and CDR2 is LQKENI. The CDR3 length is 13 residues. CDR3 region: CASSATAGNQQFF. The CDR3 DNA is TGTGCCAGCTCCGCGACAGCGGGAAATCAGCAGTTCTTC.

Ten or more counts support this clone. The CDR3 spells CASKGPVYGYTF. The DNA for the CDR3 is TGTGCCAGCAAAGGTCCGGTCTATGGCTACACCTTC. The rearrangement joins TRBV27 to TRBJ1-2; no firm D call. CDR1 and CDR2 from the germline V gene are MNHEY and SMNVEV (reference sequence). CDR3 length: 12 residues. The germline V and J ends were trimmed by 7 bases and 4 bases, with 10 bases remaining between them.

There are many counts of this clone. The V and J genes are TRBV25-1 and TRBJ1-2; 7 bases are a match to TRBD1. The CDR3 length is 12 residues. J lost 12 bases, V lost 8 bases, and 12 bases had no gene match. Germline V gives CDR1 MGHDK, CDR2 SYGVNS. The CDR3 reads CASRRGTEVHTF. As DNA, the CDR3 is TGTGCCAGCCGCCGCGGGACAGAGGTCCACACCTTC.

This clone has at least ten counts. The chain is built from TRBV7-9 and TRBJ1-1; D not resolved. Trimming left V 6 bases short and J 0 bases short, with 5 bases between. The germline gives CDR1 SEHNR, CDR2 FQNEAQ (reference sequence). The CDR3 loop spans 12 amino acids. Here the CDR3 reads CASRRMNTEAFF. In DNA, the CDR3 is TGTGCCAGCAGGCGGATGAACACTGAAGCTTTCTTT. The whole variable domain, filled in from reference TRBV7-9 and TRBJ1-1, reads DTGVSQNPRHKITKRGQNVTFRCDPISEHNRLYWYRQTLGQGPEFLTYFQNEAQLEKSRLLSDRFSAERPKGSFSTLEIQRTEQGDSAMYLCASRRMNTEAFFGQGTRLTVV.

In the case of this clone: At one boundary the junction diverges from the germline segment, which might be a read error. The genes are TRBV14 and TRBJ2-7; 11 nucleotides line up with TRBD2. From germline, CDR1 is SGHDN and CDR2 FVKESK. The CDR3 has 20 residues. The CDR3 nucleotides read TGTGCCACCAGCCAAGATCTTCTGGCACTAGCGGGAGAATCTTCACGAGAGCAGTACTTC. Amino acids: CATSQDLLALAGESSREQYF.

This clone was found a few times. With a much larger clone just one base away, this may be a read error. This chain uses TRBV29-1 with TRBJ2-1; TRBD2 matches 11 bases. The CDR3 is made up of 13 amino acids. Trimming cost V 7 bases and J 6 bases; bases outside gene matches: 5. The germline V gene has CDR1 SQVTM and CDR2 ANQGSEA. CDR3 sequence: CSGGGLAVNEQFF. CDR3 in DNA: TGCAGCGGGGGGGGACTAGCGGTCAATGAGCAGTTCTTC.

This clone showed up many times. V is TRBV7-6 and J is TRBJ1-3; possibly TRBD1 for D (6 bases). CDR3 length: 14 residues. Germline V gene sequence: CDR1 SGHVS, CDR2 FNYEAQ. V lost 5 bases to trimming and J lost 0 bases, with 8 bases between them. The CDR3 coding sequence is TGTGCCAGCAGCACAGGGCACTCTGGAAACACCATATATTTT. This gives the protein CASSTGHSGNTIYF. The full variable domain, in which reference TRBV7-6 and TRBJ1-3 provide the parts outside the CDR3, is GAGVSQSPRYKVTKRGQDVALRCDPISGHVSLYWYRQALGQGPEFLTYFNYEAQQDKSGLPNDRFSAERPEGSISTLTIQRTEQRDSAMYRCASSTGHSGNTIYFGEGSWLTVV.

This clone was counted between two and nine times. The rearrangement uses TRBV12-3 or TRBV12-4 and TRBJ1-5, with TRBD1 matching 9 bases. The V segment lost 5 bases and the J segment 5 bases; nucleotides outside the gene matches: 10. CDR3 length equals 16 residues. CDR3 DNA sequence: TGTGCCAGCAGTCCTTCTGGGACAGGGTGCGATCAGCCCCAGCATTTT. It specifies CASSPSGTGCDQPQHF.

This clone was observed many times. This chain connects TRBV28 to TRBJ1-5, with D unresolved. Trimming removed 3 bases at V and 5 bases at J, with 11 bases between. The CDR3 is 14 amino acids. CDR1 is MDHEN and CDR2 is SYDVKM in the germline V gene. The CDR3 region has the DNA TGTGCCAGCAGTTTGGAAAGGTTTCATCAGCCCCAGCATTTT. Its translation: CASSLERFHQPQHF. Supplemented by reference TRBV28 and TRBJ1-5, the full variable domain reads DVKVTQSSRYLVKRTGEKVFLECVQDMDHENMFWYRQDPGLGLRLIYFSYDVKMKEKGDIPEGYSVSREKKERFSLILESASTNQTSMYLCASSLERFHQPQHFGDGTRLSIL.

In this sample, this clone turned up a few times. This chain joins TRBV6-1 and TRBJ2-7; D is possibly TRBD1 (6 bases). The CDR3 length is 17 residues. In germline, CDR1 is MNHNS, CDR2 SASEGT. Trimming pared 3 bases from V and 2 bases from J, leaving 20 bases between. DNA of the CDR3: TGTGCCAGCAGTGAGGCGACTCCGGGACAACCAACCTACGAGCAGTACTTC. Translation gives CASSEATPGQPTYEQYF.

In its sample, this clone was seen a few times. At one end, the junction sequence differs from germline, possibly due to a read error. The gene calls are TRBV28 and TRBJ2-5, with 9 positions matching TRBD2. Germline CDR1 and CDR2: MDHEN and SYDVKM. This CDR3 region has 16 residues. CDR3 protein: CASSWPEGGRGENQYF. The CDR3 coding sequence is TGTGCCAGCAGTTGGCCAGAAGGCGGGAGGGGAGAGAACCAGTACTTC.

This clone is judged medium-sized. The chain uses TRBV2 and TRBJ2-7; 7 bases map to TRBD1. This CDR3 has 13 residues. V lost 5 bases and J lost 1; bases outside the gene matches: 2. From germline, CDR1 is SNHLY and CDR2 FYNNEI. The CDR3 protein is CASSSGQSYEQYF. DNA of the CDR3: TGTGCCAGCAGTTCGGGACAGTCCTACGAGCAGTACTTC.

The table lists this clone with many counts. The rearrangement joins TRBV7-9 to TRBJ2-7, with D possibly TRBD2 on 6 matching bases. CDR1 is SEHNR, CDR2 FQNEAQ, per germline (reference sequence). The V end was cut by 5 bases, the J end by 7 bases, with 21 bases between. CDR3 length equals 15 residues. The CDR3 coding sequence is TGTGCCAGCAGCCCGCCGGGACTCCGCATAAAGGAGCAGTACTTC. The encoded protein is CASSPPGLRIKEQYF.

This clone is classed as medium-sized. J is TRBJ1-1 and V is TRBV5-1; 9 bases align to TRBD1. Germline V gene data show CDR1 as SGHRS and CDR2 as YFSETQ. The V segment lost 4 bases and the J segment 0 bases; nucleotides outside the gene matches: 10. The CDR3 has 17 amino acids. The DNA for the CDR3 is TGCGCCAGCAGCCCTAGGACAGGGGTCTACATGAACACTGAAGCTTTCTTT. Its protein product is CASSPRTGVYMNTEAFF.

This clone was counted at least ten times. In DNA, the CDR3 is TGTGCCAGCAGCTTGGGGTCCATTGGGAGCACAGATACGCAGTATTTT. It yields the protein CASSLGSIGSTDTQYF. The V call is TRBV7-6, the J call TRBJ2-3; D uncertain. V was pared by 3 bases and J by 0 bases, with 13 bases between. This CDR3 comprises 16 residues. CDR1 and CDR2 from the germline V gene are SGHVS and FNYEAQ.

Many counts were recorded for this clone. The DNA for the CDR3 is TGCGCCAGCAGCCCCGGCCGGGGCTCGCACAATGAGCAGTTCTTC. As protein: CASSPGRGSHNEQFF. The chain combines TRBV5-1 with TRBJ2-1, with D possibly called TRBD1 or TRBD2 (5 bases each). This CDR3 comprises 15 residues. Germline CDR1 SGHRS, CDR2 YFSETQ. Trimming shortened V by 4 bases and J by 5 bases, and 16 bases separated the two germline ends.

In this sample, this clone turned up many times. The V call is TRBV3-1, the J call TRBJ2-4, with D perhaps matching TRBD1 (6 bases). Per the germline V gene, CDR1 is LGHDT and CDR2 is YNNKEL (reference sequence). Between the trimmed V and J ends, which lost 4 bases and 3 bases, there was a span of 10 bases. The CDR3 runs to 14 residues. The CDR3 nucleotides read TGTGCCAGCAGCCTGCACAGGGTCAAAAACATTCAGTACTTC. Translating it yields CASSLHRVKNIQYF.

This clone was counted many times. This sample also contains other DNA sequences that code for the same CDR3. The V call is TRBV4-3, the J call TRBJ1-1; TRBD1 might be the D (6 bases). This CDR3 contains 15 residues. Germline CDR1 LGHNA, CDR2 YSLEER. The V gene lost 1 base and the J gene lost 11 bases, with 20 bases spanning the gap. DNA for the CDR3: TGCGCCAGCAGCCAAGGGATCGGGACACCCGAGGGGGCTTTCTTT. It yields the protein CASSQGIGTPEGAFF.

This clone was found many times. The chain joins TRBV4-1 to TRBJ2-7, with 11 bases fitting TRBD2. The CDR3 runs 16 residues. After removal of 0 bases from V and 7 bases from J, the junction contained 8 bases not matched to a gene. CDR1 and CDR2 (germline): MGHRA, YSYEKL. This CDR3 is CASSQDRTSGPGEQYF. The CDR3 region has the DNA TGCGCCAGCAGCCAAGATAGGACTAGCGGGCCGGGAGAGCAGTACTTC.

This clone was counted ten times or more. This sequence joins TRBV7-9 and TRBJ2-2; D gene ambiguous. The V gene's germline CDR1 is SEHNR and CDR2 FQNEAQ (reference sequence). Trimming left V 5 bases short and J 7 bases short, with 17 bases between. The CDR3 is 15 residues long. CDR3 in amino acids: CASSPSSVRSGELFF. The CDR3 bases are TGTGCCAGCAGCCCTTCGTCAGTCAGGAGCGGGGAGCTGTTTTTT.

The chain uses TRBV2 and TRBJ2-3; maybe TRBD2 (5 bases). Between the trimmed V and J ends, which lost 3 bases and 12 bases, there was a span of 13 bases. This CDR3 is 12 amino acids long. Germline V gene lookup returns CDR1 SNHLY and CDR2 FYNNEI. CDR3 sequence: CASSEGAEAQYF. The CDR3 region has the DNA TGTGCCAGCAGTGAGGGTGCGGAGGCTCAGTATTTT.

V usage is TRBV28 and J usage is TRBJ2-1; D remains unclear. The V and J ends lost 6 bases and 4 bases respectively, with 19 bases between them. The CDR3 has 16 residues. Germline assignment: CDR1 MDHEN and CDR2 SYDVKM. DNA of the CDR3: TGTGCCAGCAGCCCGTGTGGGTGGTCTTCGTACAATGAGCAGTTCTTC. Its translation: CASSPCGWSSYNEQFF.

This clone was seen at least ten times. V gene TRBV28 combines with J gene TRBJ1-4; 9 bases are a match to TRBD1. CDR3 length equals 14 residues. Germline V gives CDR1 MDHEN, CDR2 SYDVKM. With V trimmed by 4 bases and J by 8 bases, 5 bases remained unmatched. CDR3 in amino acids: CASSSRTGEEKLFF. The CDR3 nucleotides are TGTGCCAGCAGTTCAAGGACAGGGGAGGAAAAACTGTTTTTT.